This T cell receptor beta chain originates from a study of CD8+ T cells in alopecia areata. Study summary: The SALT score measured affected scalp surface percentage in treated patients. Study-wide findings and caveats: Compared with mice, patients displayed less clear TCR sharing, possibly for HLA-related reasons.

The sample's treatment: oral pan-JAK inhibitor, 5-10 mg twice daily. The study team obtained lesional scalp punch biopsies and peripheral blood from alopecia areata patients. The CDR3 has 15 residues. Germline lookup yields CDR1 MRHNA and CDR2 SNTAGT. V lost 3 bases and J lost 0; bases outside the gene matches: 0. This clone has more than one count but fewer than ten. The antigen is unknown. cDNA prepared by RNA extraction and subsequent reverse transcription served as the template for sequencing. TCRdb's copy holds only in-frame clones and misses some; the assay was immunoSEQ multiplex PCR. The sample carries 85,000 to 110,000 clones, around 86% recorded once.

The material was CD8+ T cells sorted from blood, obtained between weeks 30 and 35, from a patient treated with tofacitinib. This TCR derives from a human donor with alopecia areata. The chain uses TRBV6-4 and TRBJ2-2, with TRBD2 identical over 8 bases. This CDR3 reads CASSEGLANTGELFF. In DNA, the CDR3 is TGTGCCAGCAGTGAGGGACTAGCGAACACCGGGGAGCTGTTTTTT.